Each of the 18 T cell receptor beta chains below was sequenced from the same sample in a study of technical replicates of blood from a few donors. Assay used: immunoSEQ multiplex PCR; TCRdb lists only in-frame clones, some missing. The table has about 79,000 clones, 80% to 95% seen once; the top ten hold about 0.4%. The material sequenced was T cells isolated from PBMCs. These receptors came from a human donor in good health. Some clones in this sample may be carry-over from other donors' samples.

The genes are TRBV10-1 and TRBJ2-6; weak D call: TRBD1 (6 bases). The CDR3 consists of 17 residues. Trimming stripped 4 bases from V and 0 bases from J, with 13 bases between. Germline V gene sequence: CDR1 WNHNN, CDR2 SYGVQD (reference sequence). The CDR3 spells CASSAGHRLSGANVLTF. The CDR3 DNA reads TGCGCCAGCAGTGCGGGACACCGCCTCTCTGGGGCCAACGTCCTGACTTTC.

V and J are TRBV5-4 and TRBJ2-1; 7 bases align to TRBD2. This CDR3 contains 13 residues. Germline V gene data show CDR1 as SGHNT and CDR2 as YYREEE (reference sequence). V was clipped by 4 bases and J by 8 bases; unmatched bases: 6. CDR3 nucleotides: TGTGCCAGCAGCGTGGGACTACAAGATGAGCAGTTCTTC. This translates into CASSVGLQDEQFF.

CDR3 in DNA: TGTGCCAGCAGCGTAGGAGACATCCAAGAGACCCAGTACTTC. This gives the protein CASSVGDIQETQYF. The chain carries TRBV9 and TRBJ2-5; D gene ambiguous. This CDR3 region has 14 residues. Germline V gene sequence: CDR1 SGDLS, CDR2 YYNGEE. V dropped 0 bases and J dropped 1 base, with 7 bases sitting between them.

The chain carries TRBV28 and TRBJ1-4, with D possibly TRBD1 on 5 matching bases. V gave up 6 bases and J gave up 10 bases, with 15 bases separating them. The CDR3 is 13 amino acids. Germline V lookup: CDR1 MDHEN, CDR2 SYDVKM. The CDR3 DNA reads as TGTGCCAGCAGGCCGGAGGGTACAGGAAAACTGTTTTTT. Residues: CASRPEGTGKLFF.

The rearrangement uses TRBV25-1 and TRBJ1-2, with D hard to call. V was clipped by 4 bases and J by 7 bases, with 7 bases between them. Germline assignment: CDR1 MGHDK and CDR2 SYGVNS. The CDR3 totals 11 residues. CDR3 in DNA: TGTGCCAGCAGTGCCGGGTTTGGCTACACCTTC. Protein: CASSAGFGYTF.

The chain recombines TRBV28 with TRBJ2-3; 9 positions match TRBD2. Germline loops: CDR1 MDHEN, CDR2 SYDVKM. V gave up 7 bases and J gave up 4 bases; unmatched junction bases: 12. The CDR3 runs to 16 residues. CDR3 protein: CASIPDSGSSADTQYF. The CDR3 DNA sequence: TGTGCCAGCATTCCGGATAGCGGGAGTTCGGCAGATACGCAGTATTTT.

CDR3 sequence (DNA): TGTGCCAGCAGCACGGAAGACTTTCAAGAGACCCAGTACTTC. Amino acid sequence: CASSTEDFQETQYF. The V gene is TRBV7-9, the J gene TRBJ2-5; D unresolved. Looked up from germline, CDR1 is SEHNR and CDR2 is FQNEAQ (reference sequence). The ends were cut back, 5 bases at V and 2 bases at J, with 12 bases in the middle. There are 14 residues in the CDR3.

The gene calls are TRBV14 and TRBJ2-3; TRBD2 matches 8 bases. Per the germline V gene, CDR1 is SGHDN and CDR2 is FVKESK. This CDR3 spans 16 amino acids. The trim removed 3 bases at V and 3 bases at J, leaving 8 bases unmatched. CDR3 region: CASSHREREITDTQYF. DNA for the CDR3: TGTGCCAGCAGCCACAGGGAGCGGGAGATTACAGATACGCAGTATTTT.

V and J are TRBV12-5 and TRBJ2-3; 7 bases map to TRBD2. This CDR3 is built from 15 residues. Looked up from germline, CDR1 is LGHNT and CDR2 is FRNRAP. V dropped 4 bases and J dropped 3; count of bases not matched to a gene: 7. The CDR3 DNA sequence: TGTGCTAGTGGTTCCTTCGCGGGAGAGACAGATACGCAGTATTTT. This encodes CASGSFAGETDTQYF.

In DNA form, the CDR3 reads TGCAGCGTTGGAGGGGGCCAGAATCAGCCCCAGCATTTT. It is translated as CSVGGGQNQPQHF. The chain has TRBV29-1 and TRBJ1-5; TRBD1 matches at 7 bases. The CDR3 extends over 13 amino acids. The V segment lost 4 bases and the J segment 4 bases; nucleotides outside the gene matches: 4. Per germline, CDR1 SQVTM and CDR2 ANQGSEA. The full variable domain, completed using reference TRBV29-1 and TRBJ1-5, is SAVISQKPSRDICQRGTSLTIQCQVDSQVTMMFWYRQQPGQSLTLIATANQGSEATYESGFVIDKFPISRPNLTFSTLTVSNMSPEDSSIYLCSVGGGQNQPQHFGDGTRLSIL.

CDR3 coding DNA: TGTGCCAGCAGGCCCGGGACAGGGAGCTACGAGCAGTACTTC. Translation: CASRPGTGSYEQYF. V and J are TRBV11-3 and TRBJ2-7; 9 nucleotides agree with TRBD1. Per the germline V gene, CDR1 is SGHNT and CDR2 is YENEEA. V lost 6 bases, J lost 3 bases, and 6 bases stayed unmatched. There are 14 residues in the CDR3.

V and J are TRBV29-1 and TRBJ1-2; 8 nucleotides match TRBD1. From germline, CDR1 is SQVTM and CDR2 ANQGSEA. With V trimmed by 7 bases and J by 3 bases, 4 bases remained unmatched. This CDR3 is 12 amino acids long. CDR3 DNA: TGCAGCGCTCCGGGACAGGACTATGGCTACACCTTC. Its protein is CSAPGQDYGYTF.

J is TRBJ1-5 and V is TRBV18; the D is unclear. Germline CDR1 reads KGHSH; CDR2 reads LQKENI. The CDR3 runs to 12 residues. V dropped 5 bases and J dropped 5 bases, with 7 bases sitting between them. The CDR3 region has the DNA TGTGCCAGCTCAGCCCGGGATCAGCCCCAGCATTTT. Amino acids: CASSARDQPQHF.

This clone was recorded once. The chain links TRBV2 to TRBJ1-1; possibly TRBD1 for D (6 bases). V lost 6 bases and J lost 4, with 9 bases in between. The germline gives CDR1 SNHLY, CDR2 FYNNEI. The CDR3 sequence is 12 residues long. In nucleotides, the CDR3 is TGTGCCAGCAGGGCAGGGGTCACTGAAGCTTTCTTT. Amino acids: CASRAGVTEAFF.

This sequence joins TRBV9 and TRBJ2-5; 9 positions agree with TRBD2. V dropped 7 bases and J dropped 3; count of bases not matched to a gene: 1. Germline loops: CDR1 SGDLS, CDR2 YYNGEE. CDR3 length: 12 residues. The chain's CDR3 is CASCGREETQYF. The CDR3 DNA sequence: TGTGCCAGCTGCGGGAGGGAAGAGACCCAGTACTTC.

The chain employs TRBV5-1 and TRBJ1-4; D not certain. In germline, CDR1 is SGHRS, CDR2 YFSETQ. Between the trimmed V and J ends, which lost 2 bases and 7 bases, there was a span of 9 bases. CDR3 length: 13 amino acids. CDR3 amino acids: CASSLRAAEKLFF. The CDR3 nucleotides are TGCGCCAGCAGCTTAAGAGCGGCTGAAAAACTGTTTTTT. The full variable domain, rest sourced from reference TRBV5-1 and TRBJ1-4, is KAGVTQTPRYLIKTRGQQVTLSCSPISGHRSVSWYQQTPGQGLQFLFEYFSETQRNKGNFPGRFSGRQFSNSRSEMNVSTLELGDSALYLCASSLRAAEKLFFGSGTQLSVL.

The chain uses TRBV29-1 and TRBJ2-5; D is undetermined. The J call could be wrong; TRBJ2-7 is a better fit for the DNA end. The germline gives CDR1 SQVTM, CDR2 ANQGSEA. The CDR3 totals 12 residues. CDR3 nucleotides: TGCAGCGTTGCGAGGCAGTCCTACGAGCAGTACTTC. Encoded protein: CSVARQSYEQYF.

This chain connects TRBV29-1 to TRBJ2-3; tentatively, D is TRBD2 (5 bases). V lost 2 bases and J 2 bases, leaving 17 bases between the germline ends. Germline V lookup: CDR1 SQVTM, CDR2 ANQGSEA. There are 16 residues in the CDR3. CDR3 loop: CSVERIMSGYTDTQYF. As DNA, the CDR3 is TGCAGCGTTGAAAGAATCATGAGCGGCTACACAGATACGCAGTATTTT.